These T cell receptor beta chains were read from a single sample in a study of blood T cell repertoires in COVID-19. Profiled with immunoSEQ multiplex PCR; TCRdb holds only in-frame clones, not every one. Counted here are 350,000 to 400,000 clones, nearly 90% occurring once; the ten biggest clones make up 5% to 8.5%. Sequences were obtained from peripheral blood. All receptors derive from a man younger than 30 with active or convalescent COVID-19. Each CDR3 is given with its conserved first and last residue. Each record gives: clone size, V gene, J gene, D gene, CDR3 protein, CDR3 DNA. The D gene is left open where the match is weak. Expanded clones are given a class, and other clones once, few, many or no size at all.

>.|TRBV28|TRBJ1-2|TRBD1
CASTKGGPGYGYTF
TGTGCCAGCACCAAAGGGGGCCCGGGCTATGGCTACACCTTC
>.|TRBV7-2|TRBJ2-2|TRBD2
CASRPKRENTGELFF
TGTGCCAGCAGACCAAAGCGGGAGAACACCGGGGAGCTGTTTTTT
>.|TRBV10-3|TRBJ1-6|.
CAIGGGSPLHF
TGTGCCATCGGGGGAGGCTCACCCCTCCACTTT
>.|TRBV24-1|TRBJ2-1|.
CATSGVGSLVGEQFF
TGTGCCACCAGTGGGGTCGGGAGTTTGGTAGGTGAGCAGTTCTTC
>.|TRBV20-1|TRBJ2-1|.
CTRQRYNEQFF
TGCACGAGACAGCGCTACAATGAGCAGTTCTTC
>once|TRBV7-2|TRBJ1-6|TRBD1
CASSLKGARSPLHF
TGTGCCAGCAGCTTAAAGGGGGCGCGATCACCCCTCCACTTT
>.|TRBV7-2|TRBJ1-2|TRBD1
CASSANARTGGRENGYTF
TGTGCCAGCAGCGCTAATGCTCGGACAGGGGGACGAGAGAATGGCTACACCTTC
>.|TRBV27|TRBJ1-2|TRBD1
CASSLFSGGRDYGYTF
TGTGCCAGCAGTTTATTTTCAGGGGGGCGGGACTATGGCTACACCTTC
>.|TRBV9|TRBJ2-3|TRBD1
CASSPGGAGTQYF
TGTGCCAGCAGCCCAGGGGGAGCAGGCACGCAGTATTTT
>.|TRBV19|TRBJ1-5|.
CASRGRSSNQPQHF
TGTGCCAGTAGGGGGCGGTCCAGCAATCAGCCCCAGCATTTT
>once|TRBV27|TRBJ1-2|.
CASSLSWGQGYTF
TGTGCCAGCAGTTTATCTTGGGGGCAAGGCTACACCTTC
>.|TRBV6-5|TRBJ2-2|TRBD1
CASSRTGGASGELFF
TGTGCCAGCAGTCGGACAGGGGGCGCATCCGGGGAGCTGTTTTTT
>few|TRBV4-2|TRBJ2-7|TRBD2
CASSRRTSPEQYF
TGTGCCAGCAGCCGTAGGACTAGCCCCGAGCAGTACTTC
>.|TRBV7-3|TRBJ2-2|.
CASSGAGGWAGELFF
TGTGCCAGCAGTGGGGCTGGGGGCTGGGCCGGGGAGCTGTTTTTT
>.|TRBV12-3/TRBV12-4|TRBJ1-2|.
CASSFPGDYGYTF
TGTGCCAGCAGTTTCCCGGGGGACTATGGCTACACCTTC
>.|TRBV4-1|TRBJ2-1|TRBD1
CASSHSGGLSSYNEQFF
TGCGCCAGCAGCCATTCAGGGGGCCTGAGCTCCTACAATGAGCAGTTCTTC
>.|TRBV7-3|TRBJ2-2|.
CASGQGNTGELFF
TGTGCCAGCGGGCAGGGGAACACCGGGGAGCTGTTTTTT
>.|TRBV10-3|TRBJ1-1|.
CAALPTDRGAEAFF
TGTGCCGCACTCCCCACAGACCGGGGGGCTGAAGCTTTCTTT
>.|TRBV5-6|TRBJ2-1|TRBD1
CASSPRDRGHYNEQFF
TGTGCCAGCAGCCCCCGGGACAGGGGACACTACAATGAGCAGTTCTTC
>.|TRBV10-3|TRBJ2-1|TRBD2
CAIRPGTREGTGEQFF
TGTGCCATCAGGCCCGGGACTAGGGAGGGTACGGGTGAGCAGTTCTTC
>.|TRBV5-3|TRBJ2-5|.
CARTPPRETQYF
TGTGCCAGAACCCCTCCGAGAGAGACCCAGTACTTC
>.|TRBV11-2|TRBJ2-7|.
CASSFGLTYEQYF
TGTGCCAGCAGCTTTGGGCTTACCTACGAGCAGTACTTC
>once|TRBV18|TRBJ2-1|TRBD2
CASSLFGTTISNEQFF
TGTGCCAGCTCCTTGTTCGGGACTACCATTTCCAATGAGCAGTTCTTC
>.|TRBV4-3|TRBJ1-1|.
CASSQDPQVGNTEAFF
TGCGCCAGCAGCCAAGATCCACAGGTAGGGAACACTGAAGCTTTCTTT
>.|TRBV14|TRBJ1-3|.
CASSSGTGNTIYF
TGTGCCAGCAGCAGCGGGACTGGAAACACCATATATTTT
>.|TRBV6-6|TRBJ2-1|.
CASSYASGYNEQFF
TGTGCCAGCAGTTACGCGTCAGGGTATAATGAGCAGTTCTTC
>.|TRBV14|TRBJ1-3|.
CASSPLMDARTIAVDSGNTIYF
TGTGCCAGCAGCCCCTTAATGGATGCCAGAACTATAGCCGTCGACTCTGGAAACACCATATATTTT
>.|TRBV3-1/TRBV3-2|TRBJ1-6|TRBD1
CASSYRDRGSPLHF
TGTGCCAGCAGTTACCGGGACAGGGGTTCACCCCTCCACTTT